This section outlines one T cell receptor (beta chain) sequence together with its context. This sample stems from a study of blood T cell repertoires in COVID-19. Some clones are missing from TCRdb's copy, which holds only in-frame ones; the method was immunoSEQ multiplex PCR. Of approximately 300,000 clones listed, more than 70% are singletons. The receptor's source is a woman aged 25 to 39 with COVID-19, enrolled during active disease. The sample taken for sequencing was peripheral blood.

CDR3 DNA sequence: TGCGCCAGCAGCTTGGGGGGCGGGGAGCCAAAAAACATTCAGTACTTC. Its translation is CASSLGGGEPKNIQYF. This chain links TRBV5-1 with TRBJ2-4; perhaps TRBD2 as D (6 bases). Germline CDR1 SGHRS, CDR2 YFSETQ. This CDR3 spans 16 amino acids. V dropped 0 bases and J dropped 4 bases, with 14 bases sitting between them.